This T cell receptor beta chain stems from a study of T-cell reconstitution after alpha-beta-depleted transplantation in children. A library of TCRbeta sequences, prepared with unique molecular identifiers, was generated. TCRdb re-called the PCR reads through MiXCR, storing one row per CDR3 protein. The sample yields fewer than 550,000 distinct CDR3 sequences, about an eighth seen once. The sample was PBMCs, mostly from graft donor cells, taken 180 days after TCRalphabeta/CD19-depleted stem cell transplant. The TCR originated in a female patient aged 2-10 years who had a stem cell transplant for aplastic anemia, so the T cells may come from the graft donor.

CDR3 amino acids: CASSLLGQGFNEQYF. The CDR3 nucleotides are TGTGCCAGCAGTTTGTTGGGACAGGGATTCAACGAGCAGTACTTC. This chain links TRBV12-3 or TRBV12-4 with TRBJ2-7; 9 bases align to TRBD1. Trimming cost V 3 bases and J 5 bases; bases outside gene matches: 8. CDR3 length equals 15 residues.